This TCR beta chain was recorded in a study of T cells after yellow fever vaccination. Study context: Preparation of fractions with low cell numbers was performed using SMART-Seq v4 Ultra Low Input. General study points: Any FACS-sorted repertoire could hold abundant clonotypes that contaminate it from the bulk population. Few clonotypes appeared in both CD4 and CD8 compartments.

This clonotype occurred a few times. Its specificity is unknown. CDR1 is PRHDT and CDR2 is FYEKMQ in the germline V gene (reference sequence). The CDR3 covers 12 residues. V was shortened by 6 bases and J by 2 bases, with 8 bases between the two germline ends. A universal primer site and UMIs were added as TCR cDNA was made by 5'RACE template switching. TCRdb fed the 5' RACE reads into MiXCR, producing one record per CDR3 protein. Of 350,000 to 450,000 distinct CDR3 sequences listed, around 20% are singletons. The receptor's source is a man younger than 35 who received the YFV17D yellow fever vaccine. Sequenced material: PBMCs, taken before the yellow fever booster vaccination. The chain employs TRBV13 and TRBJ2-7; D perhaps matches TRBD1 (6 bases). The CDR3 here is CASSWGPYEQYF. CDR3 nucleotides: TGTGCCAGCAGTTGGGGGCCCTACGAGCAGTACTTC.